The present TCR beta chain was sequenced within a study of T cell responses to AZD1222 COVID-19 vaccine. Findings and caveats of the study: There were mostly white British donors and more females than males, and clonal diversity was possibly underestimated.

Sequencing was performed with immunoSEQ multiplex PCR; in TCRdb, only in-frame clones are kept and a portion is missing. The data hold just over 90,000 clones, with around 87% observed a single time. About this clone itself: Its antigen is currently unknown.

This TCR derives from an adult who received the AZD1222 COVID-19 vaccine. Material: peripheral blood, obtained 28 days after the second AZD1222 dose.

The CDR3: CASSQLPGQTF. The CDR3 nucleotides read TGTGCCAGCAGCCAACTTCCGGGACAGACCTTC. The rearrangement joins TRBV14 to TRBJ1-2; 7 bases agree with TRBD1. This CDR3 spans 11 amino acids. The germline V gene has CDR1 SGHDN and CDR2 FVKESK. V was clipped by 2 bases and J by 14 bases; unmatched bases: 5.